Listed below are T cell receptor beta chains from one sample, sequenced in a study of T cell responses to AZD1222 COVID-19 vaccine. TCRdb's table, derived via immunoSEQ multiplex PCR, lists solely in-frame clones and lacks some. This table holds about 70,000 clones, 85% found once. The input for sequencing was peripheral blood, taken on day 0 of AZD1222 vaccination. Every receptor here comes from an adult in good health. Both conserved end residues are part of each CDR3. A D gene is named only where the DNA matches it firmly. The size entry is marked missing in some rows and otherwise reads once, few, many or a size class.

D gene: .
J gene: TRBJ2-5
V gene: TRBV18
clone size: .
CDR3 protein: CASSPESETQYF
CDR3 DNA: TGTGCCAGCTCACCAGAATCGGAGACCCAGTACTTC

D gene: .
J gene: TRBJ2-2
V gene: TRBV6-5
clone size: .
CDR3 protein: CASSYSVVGTGELFF
CDR3 DNA: TGTGCCAGCAGTTACTCTGTAGTGGGCACCGGGGAGCTGTTTTTT

D gene: .
J gene: TRBJ1-6
V gene: TRBV6-6
clone size: once
CDR3 protein: CASRRGAIRSSYNSPLHF
CDR3 DNA: TGTGCCAGCCGTCGGGGGGCTATTAGGAGCTCCTATAATTCACCCCTCCACTTT

D gene: .
J gene: TRBJ2-3
V gene: TRBV5-4
clone size: .
CDR3 protein: CASSVSAGAGADTQYF
CDR3 DNA: TGTGCCAGCAGTGTATCCGCGGGCGCGGGCGCAGATACGCAGTATTTT

D gene: .
J gene: TRBJ2-7
V gene: TRBV19
clone size: .
CDR3 protein: CASSALAVPYEQYF
CDR3 DNA: TGTGCCAGTAGTGCATTAGCGGTCCCCTACGAGCAGTACTTC

D gene: .
J gene: TRBJ1-1
V gene: TRBV18
clone size: .
CDR3 protein: CASSPRDEAFF
CDR3 DNA: TGTGCCAGCTCCCCTCGTGATGAAGCTTTCTTT

D gene: TRBD1
J gene: TRBJ1-1
V gene: TRBV3-1/TRBV3-2
clone size: .
CDR3 protein: CASARDRQAFF
CDR3 DNA: TGTGCCAGCGCCAGGGACAGACAAGCTTTCTTT

D gene: TRBD2
J gene: TRBJ2-1
V gene: TRBV7-9
clone size: .
CDR3 protein: CASSFGGGVEQFF
CDR3 DNA: TGTGCCAGCAGCTTCGGCGGGGGGGTTGAGCAGTTCTTC

D gene: TRBD2
J gene: TRBJ2-1
V gene: TRBV4-2
clone size: .
CDR3 protein: CASSLGASGSKHEQFF
CDR3 DNA: TGTGCCAGCAGCCTGGGCGCTAGCGGGAGTAAACATGAGCAGTTCTTC

D gene: .
J gene: TRBJ1-1
V gene: TRBV7-6
clone size: .
CDR3 protein: CASSLRGVMNTEAFF
CDR3 DNA: TGTGCCAGCAGCTTGAGGGGGGTGATGAACACTGAAGCTTTCTTT

D gene: TRBD2
J gene: TRBJ2-3
V gene: TRBV7-8
clone size: .
CDR3 protein: CASSSQGGRGDTQYF
CDR3 DNA: TGTGCCAGCAGCTCCCAGGGAGGGAGGGGAGATACGCAGTATTTT

D gene: .
J gene: TRBJ1-3
V gene: TRBV9
clone size: once
CDR3 protein: CASSVGIFGNTIYF
CDR3 DNA: TGTGCCAGCAGCGTTGGAATTTTTGGAAACACCATATATTTT

D gene: .
J gene: TRBJ2-7
V gene: TRBV5-4
clone size: .
CDR3 protein: CASSLDYSYEQYF
CDR3 DNA: TGTGCCAGCAGCTTGGACTATTCCTACGAGCAGTACTTC

D gene: .
J gene: TRBJ1-1
V gene: TRBV7-9
clone size: .
CDR3 protein: CASSRGPGTEAFF
CDR3 DNA: TGTGCCAGCAGCCGGGGACCAGGAACTGAAGCTTTCTTT